Each of the 14 T cell receptor beta chains below was sequenced from the same sample in a study of vaccination effects on CD4 cells after COVID-19. Clones were read by immunoSEQ multiplex PCR, and TCRdb kept only the in-frame ones, dropping some. Here the sample spans fewer than 35,000 clones, roughly 80% being singletons. Antigen-specific CD4+ T cells were first expanded with viral peptide pools by the ViraFEST assay and only then sequenced. With more than nine days of culture completed, CD4+ T cells were isolated. All study participants received two doses of BNT162b2 or mRNA-1273 vaccine. These receptors' targets are unknown. Material: CD4+ T cells from PBMCs cultured with SARS-CoV-2 spike peptides, obtained after COVID-19 vaccination. These receptors were obtained from a human donor who received a COVID-19 vaccine. Some clones in this sample may be carry-over from other donors' samples.

This chain joins TRBV7-2 and TRBJ2-5; 8 nucleotides line up with TRBD1. Germline V lookup: CDR1 SGHTA, CDR2 FQGNSA. V was pared by 7 bases and J by 1 base, with 5 bases of the junction left unmatched. This CDR3 has 14 residues. CDR3 loop: CASITDRGQETQYF. In nucleotides, the CDR3 is TGTGCCAGCATCACCGACAGGGGCCAAGAGACCCAGTACTTC.

V is TRBV5-3 and J is TRBJ2-1, with D uncertain. TRBV5-3 falls under the ORF class, with uncertain function. The CDR3 runs to 15 residues. V lost 1 base and J 7 bases, leaving 15 bases between the germline ends. This CDR3 reads CARSLLKSERNEQFF. The CDR3 DNA reads as TGTGCCAGAAGCTTGTTGAAATCGGAAAGGAATGAGCAGTTCTTC.

CDR3 bases: TGTGCCAGTGGGAGCCCGGGCAATCAGCCCCAGCATTTT. This gives the protein CASGSPGNQPQHF. The genes are TRBV6-5 and TRBJ1-5; D is ambiguous. The germline V gene encodes CDR1 MNHEY and CDR2 SVGAGI. The CDR3 consists of 13 residues. Trimming removed 9 bases at V and 2 bases at J, with 11 bases between.

The rearrangement joins TRBV19 to TRBJ2-7; D gene ambiguous. V lost 4 bases, J lost 6 bases, and 13 bases lay in between. Germline loops: CDR1 LNHDA, CDR2 SQIVND (reference sequence). This CDR3 has 13 residues. CDR3 sequence reads: CASSRDLLGEQYV. The CDR3, as DNA: TGTGCCAGTAGTAGAGACCTTCTGGGCGAGCAGTACGTC.

The gene calls are TRBV6-5 and TRBJ1-1; a weak D match, TRBD1 (6 bases). With 6 bases removed from V and 3 bases from J, the gap between germline ends came to 14 bases. This CDR3 has 14 residues. The germline gives CDR1 MNHEY, CDR2 SVGAGI. The CDR3 loop is CASRQGLAYTEAFF. The CDR3 DNA reads as TGTGCCAGCAGACAGGGTCTGGCGTACACTGAAGCTTTCTTT.

V gene TRBV23-1 combines with J gene TRBJ2-2; 10 bases align to TRBD1. TRBV23-1 is placed among ORFs of uncertain function. The V and J ends lost 1 base and 5 bases, in that order; junction bases with no gene match: 13. The CDR3 extends over 19 amino acids. The CDR3 DNA follows: TGCGCCAGCAGTCAATTGCCCGACAGGGGGCGAGTAGGGACCGGGGAGCTGTTTTTT. Its protein is CASSQLPDRGRVGTGELFF.

This rearrangement joins TRBV10-3 to TRBJ2-7; a possible D gene is TRBD1 (6 bases). This CDR3 region has 13 residues. The V end was cut by 6 bases, the J end by 5 bases, with 14 bases between. Per germline, CDR1 ENHRY and CDR2 SYGVKD. The CDR3 DNA is TGTGCCATCAGAGATACAGGGTCAGACGAGCAGTACGTC. Amino acid sequence: CAIRDTGSDEQYV.

The chain carries TRBV7-2 and TRBJ2-7, with D possibly TRBD2 on 5 matching bases. With 0 bases removed from V and 2 bases from J, the gap between germline ends came to 5 bases. The CDR3 extends over 13 amino acids. The germline V gene has CDR1 SGHTA and CDR2 FQGNSA. CDR3 in DNA: TGTGCCAGCAGCTTAGCCGGGGCCTACGAGCAGTACGTC. Translation: CASSLAGAYEQYV.

The chain employs TRBV5-1 and TRBJ2-2; 13 bases map to TRBD2. V lost 0 bases to trimming and J lost 4 bases; unmatched junction nucleotides: 3. Germline CDR1 reads SGHRS; CDR2 reads YFSETQ. The CDR3 contains 17 residues. CDR3 protein: CASSLAWTSGGTGELFF. In DNA form, the CDR3 reads TGCGCCAGCAGCTTGGCCTGGACTAGCGGGGGCACCGGGGAGCTGTTTTTT.

The chain recombines TRBV9 with TRBJ2-5; D possibly corresponds to TRBD2 (5 bases). V was shortened by 2 bases and J by 7 bases, with 15 bases between the two germline ends. Per the germline V gene, CDR1 is SGDLS and CDR2 is YYNGEE. This CDR3 contains 14 residues. CDR3 amino acids: CASSVDEAVGTQYF. CDR3 in DNA: TGTGCCAGCAGCGTGGATGAAGCGGTTGGGACCCAGTACTTC.

The J gene is TRBJ1-1, the V gene TRBV28; D is ambiguous. The V end lost 6 bases, the J end lost 5 bases, and 10 bases lay between the germline ends. CDR1 and CDR2 from the germline V gene are MDHEN and SYDVKM. The CDR3 spans 12 residues. CDR3 sequence reads: CASRTRGTEAFF. The DNA of the CDR3 is TGTGCCAGCAGAACCCGGGGAACTGAAGCTTTCTTT.

The chain uses TRBV9 and TRBJ2-3, with TRBD2 matching 9 bases. J lost 2 bases, V lost 2 bases, and 3 bases had no gene match. The CDR3 has 15 amino acids. Germline V gene data show CDR1 as SGDLS and CDR2 as YYNGEE. The CDR3 coding sequence is TGTGCCAGCAGCGTCCTAGCGGGGCCCACAGATACGCAGTATTTT. This sequence encodes CASSVLAGPTDTQYF.

The chain carries TRBV7-9 and TRBJ1-1; D remains unclear. V was cut by 0 bases and J by 1 base, with 12 bases left in between. The CDR3 extends over 16 amino acids. CDR1 and CDR2 (germline): SEHNR, FQNEAQ (reference sequence). The DNA of the CDR3 is TGTGCCAGCAGCTTAGCGCTGGGCAGTCCGAACACTGAAGCTTTCTTT. Its translation is CASSLALGSPNTEAFF.

The rearrangement uses TRBV6-5 and TRBJ2-7; 8 bases are a match to TRBD1. The junction had 6 bases not matched to a gene; V was cut back by 6 bases and J by 2 bases. CDR1 MNHEY and CDR2 SVGAGI come from the germline V gene. CDR3 size: 14 residues. The CDR3 here is CASSSDRGAYEQYV. The CDR3 DNA is TGTGCCAGCAGCTCAGACAGGGGAGCCTACGAGCAGTACGTC.